This T cell receptor beta chain was recorded in a study of graft-versus-host responses after intestinal transplantation. Only in-frame clones appear in the TCRdb table, and some are missing; sequencing was by immunoSEQ multiplex PCR. The profile shows 25,000 to 30,000 clones, about 90% of them singletons. CDR1 and CDR2 (germline): MNHEY, SVGAGI. The CDR3 length is 13 residues. V shed 2 bases and J shed 6 bases, with 8 bases lying between them. This clone was seen a single time. Antigen specificity is unknown. Study outcomes and limitations: Across patients carrying graft-donor T cell macrochimerism, allografts held high graft-versus-host to host-versus-graft clonal ratios. Present in recipient marrow, GvH clones included some that appeared first in ileum or blood.

The sequences come from PBMCs, collected around 430 days after intestinal transplantation. The chain recombines TRBV6-5 with TRBJ1-5; the D is unclear. The receptor was isolated from a human patient who received an intestinal transplant, so some T cells may come from the graft donor. CDR3 coding DNA: TGTGCCAGCAGTTACCTCCCTGGTCAGCCCCAGCATTTT. It codes for CASSYLPGQPQHF.